Listed below are T cell receptor beta chains from one sample, sequenced in a study of PD-1 blockade in classical Hodgkin lymphoma. Profiled with immunoSEQ multiplex PCR; TCRdb holds only in-frame clones, not every one. The table shows 11,000 to 15,000 clones, with 86% occurring only once. Sequencing used peripheral blood mononuclear cells (PBMCs), obtained at baseline. These receptors all come from a human donor with classical Hodgkin lymphoma. The CDR3 runs from the conserved cysteine through the conserved F or W. The order of the fields is V gene, D gene, clone size, J gene, CDR3 protein, CDR3 DNA. A D gene is named only where the DNA matches it firmly. Some rows mark clone size as missing; the rest say once, few, many or name a class of expanded clone.

v_call: TRBV5-6; d_call: TRBD1; clone_size: NA; j_call: TRBJ2-1; cdr3_aa: CASSFFVGQGDSNEQFF; cdr3_nt: TGTGCCAGCAGCTTTTTTGTGGGACAGGGGGACTCCAATGAGCAGTTCTTC
v_call: TRBV27; d_call: TRBD1; clone_size: NA; j_call: TRBJ2-7; cdr3_aa: CASSPQGQASSYEQYF; cdr3_nt: TGTGCCAGCAGTCCACAAGGACAGGCGAGCTCCTACGAGCAGTACTTC
v_call: TRBV2; d_call: NA; clone_size: once; j_call: TRBJ1-3; cdr3_aa: CASSPQGFGNTIYF; cdr3_nt: TGTGCCAGCAGTCCCCAGGGTTTTGGAAACACCATATATTTT
v_call: TRBV5-1; d_call: NA; clone_size: NA; j_call: TRBJ2-1; cdr3_aa: CASSRSLNEQFF; cdr3_nt: TGCGCCAGCAGTAGAAGCCTCAATGAGCAGTTCTTC
v_call: TRBV19; d_call: NA; clone_size: NA; j_call: TRBJ1-2; cdr3_aa: CASSIASGTRGQGYTF; cdr3_nt: TGTGCCAGTAGTATAGCCTCGGGCACAAGAGGGCAGGGCTACACCTTC
v_call: TRBV7-2; d_call: NA; clone_size: NA; j_call: TRBJ2-1; cdr3_aa: CASSLAQARMAFF; cdr3_nt: TGTGCCAGCAGCTTAGCGCAGGCCAGGATGGCTTTCTTC
v_call: TRBV7-9; d_call: TRBD2; clone_size: NA; j_call: TRBJ2-5; cdr3_aa: CASSLIAGGEETQYF; cdr3_nt: TGTGCCAGCAGCCTAATAGCGGGAGGGGAGGAGACCCAGTACTTC
v_call: TRBV10-3; d_call: TRBD2; clone_size: once; j_call: TRBJ2-2; cdr3_aa: CAIPSAGGQNTGELFF; cdr3_nt: TGTGCCATCCCCTCAGCGGGGGGACAAAACACCGGGGAGCTGTTTTTT
v_call: TRBV19; d_call: TRBD1; clone_size: NA; j_call: TRBJ2-2; cdr3_aa: CATHRDRSTSNTGELFF; cdr3_nt: TGTGCCACCCACCGGGACAGGTCCACATCGAACACCGGGGAGCTGTTTTTT
v_call: TRBV9; d_call: NA; clone_size: NA; j_call: TRBJ2-1; cdr3_aa: CASSVSGSGEQFF; cdr3_nt: TGTGCCAGCAGCGTAAGTGGGAGTGGTGAGCAGTTCTTC
v_call: TRBV28; d_call: NA; clone_size: NA; j_call: TRBJ2-3; cdr3_aa: CASSPADTSLADTQYF; cdr3_nt: TGTGCCAGCAGTCCCGCCGACACGAGCCTAGCAGATACGCAGTATTTT
v_call: TRBV6-6; d_call: TRBD1; clone_size: NA; j_call: TRBJ1-1; cdr3_aa: CASSQGGRTEAFF; cdr3_nt: TGTGCCAGCAGTCAGGGGGGAAGAACTGAAGCTTTCTTT
v_call: TRBV7-8; d_call: NA; clone_size: NA; j_call: TRBJ2-5; cdr3_aa: CASSLARTTDRQDF; cdr3_nt: TGTGCCAGCAGCTTAGCGAGGACTACAGATCGACAGGACTTC
v_call: TRBV19; d_call: NA; clone_size: NA; j_call: TRBJ1-2; cdr3_aa: CASSTTRNYGYTF; cdr3_nt: TGTGCCAGTAGTACCACACGAAACTATGGCTACACCTTC
v_call: TRBV9; d_call: TRBD1; clone_size: NA; j_call: TRBJ2-1; cdr3_aa: CASSPGRGRLNEQFF; cdr3_nt: TGTGCCAGCAGCCCCGGAAGGGGGCGTTTAAATGAGCAGTTCTTC
v_call: TRBV10-3; d_call: NA; clone_size: once; j_call: TRBJ2-2; cdr3_aa: CAISERDGTGELFF; cdr3_nt: TGTGCCATCAGTGAGCGGGATGGCACCGGGGAGCTGTTTTTT
v_call: TRBV19; d_call: TRBD2; clone_size: NA; j_call: TRBJ2-7; cdr3_aa: CASSISSGSSYEQYF; cdr3_nt: TGTGCCAGTAGTATATCTAGCGGGAGCTCCTACGAGCAGTACTTC
v_call: TRBV19; d_call: TRBD2; clone_size: NA; j_call: TRBJ2-1; cdr3_aa: CASSYKTTSGGTLGHEQFF; cdr3_nt: TGTGCCAGTAGTTATAAAACTACTAGCGGGGGTACCTTAGGGCATGAGCAGTTCTTC
v_call: TRBV9; d_call: NA; clone_size: NA; j_call: TRBJ2-3; cdr3_aa: CASSARGRGDLRDTQYF; cdr3_nt: TGTGCCAGCAGCGCGAGGGGCAGGGGCGACTTAAGGGATACGCAGTATTTT
v_call: TRBV7-7; d_call: NA; clone_size: few; j_call: TRBJ2-1; cdr3_aa: CASSPFEGYEQFF; cdr3_nt: TGTGCCAGCAGCCCCTTTGAAGGATATGAGCAGTTCTTC
v_call: TRBV28; d_call: NA; clone_size: NA; j_call: TRBJ2-7; cdr3_aa: CASTLPGGTYEQYF; cdr3_nt: TGTGCCAGCACTTTACCGGGGGGCACCTACGAGCAGTACTTC
v_call: TRBV4-1; d_call: NA; clone_size: NA; j_call: TRBJ1-1; cdr3_aa: CASSQAQGVAEAFF; cdr3_nt: TGCGCCAGCAGCCAGGCGCAGGGTGTGGCTGAAGCTTTCTTT
v_call: TRBV5-1; d_call: NA; clone_size: NA; j_call: TRBJ2-7; cdr3_aa: CASSWPSHEQYF; cdr3_nt: TGCGCCAGCAGTTGGCCTTCTCACGAGCAGTACTTC
v_call: TRBV6-1; d_call: NA; clone_size: NA; j_call: TRBJ1-2; cdr3_aa: CASSEAQEIAGYTF; cdr3_nt: TGTGCCAGCAGTGAGGCGCAGGAGATAGCGGGCTACACCTTC
v_call: TRBV6-1; d_call: TRBD1; clone_size: NA; j_call: TRBJ2-5; cdr3_aa: CASSDLSGTGFGAQYF; cdr3_nt: TGTGCCAGCAGTGATCTCTCCGGGACAGGGTTCGGGGCCCAGTACTTC
v_call: TRBV27; d_call: NA; clone_size: NA; j_call: TRBJ2-7; cdr3_aa: CASSSSYEQYF; cdr3_nt: TGTGCCAGCAGTTCCTCCTACGAGCAGTACTTC
v_call: TRBV10-3; d_call: NA; clone_size: NA; j_call: TRBJ1-6; cdr3_aa: CAISERGPGYNSPLHF; cdr3_nt: TGTGCCATCAGTGAACGGGGGCCCGGCTATAATTCACCCCTCCACTTT
v_call: TRBV29-1; d_call: NA; clone_size: NA; j_call: TRBJ1-2; cdr3_aa: CSVEGQEGGYTF; cdr3_nt: TGCAGCGTTGAAGGCCAGGAGGGGGGCTACACCTTC
v_call: TRBV4-3; d_call: NA; clone_size: NA; j_call: TRBJ1-4; cdr3_aa: CASSPDGRGELFF; cdr3_nt: TGCGCCAGCAGCCCAGACGGACGGGGAGAACTGTTTTTT
v_call: TRBV4-1; d_call: NA; clone_size: NA; j_call: TRBJ1-2; cdr3_aa: CASSQVHQGNYGYTF; cdr3_nt: TGCGCCAGCAGCCAAGTTCATCAGGGAAACTATGGCTACACCTTC
v_call: TRBV15; d_call: TRBD2; clone_size: NA; j_call: TRBJ2-4; cdr3_aa: CATSRDPPGGKNIQYF; cdr3_nt: TGTGCCACCAGCAGAGATCCCCCGGGAGGGAAAAACATTCAGTACTTC
v_call: TRBV5-5; d_call: NA; clone_size: NA; j_call: TRBJ1-1; cdr3_aa: CASSPFGENTEAFF; cdr3_nt: TGTGCCAGCAGCCCCTTCGGCGAGAACACTGAAGCTTTCTTT
v_call: TRBV7-9; d_call: TRBD2; clone_size: NA; j_call: TRBJ2-1; cdr3_aa: CASSSTSGSSPTYNEQFF; cdr3_nt: TGTGCCAGCAGCTCGACTAGCGGGAGTAGCCCCACCTACAATGAGCAGTTCTTC
v_call: TRBV6-5; d_call: NA; clone_size: NA; j_call: TRBJ2-3; cdr3_aa: CASSRADTQYF; cdr3_nt: TGTGCCAGCTCCAGGGCAGATACGCAGTATTTT
v_call: TRBV13; d_call: NA; clone_size: NA; j_call: TRBJ1-2; cdr3_aa: CASANSNYGYTF; cdr3_nt: TGTGCCAGCGCGAATTCTAACTATGGCTACACCTTC
v_call: TRBV2; d_call: NA; clone_size: NA; j_call: TRBJ1-2; cdr3_aa: CASSRGLRENGYTF; cdr3_nt: TGTGCCAGCAGTAGAGGTCTCAGGGAAAATGGCTACACCTTC
v_call: TRBV27; d_call: TRBD1; clone_size: NA; j_call: TRBJ2-7; cdr3_aa: CASSLTSGQGSHEQYF; cdr3_nt: TGTGCCAGCAGTCTCACATCGGGACAGGGTTCCCACGAGCAGTACTTC
v_call: TRBV6-5; d_call: NA; clone_size: NA; j_call: TRBJ1-4; cdr3_aa: CASSYLSDVTRSILFF; cdr3_nt: TGTGCCAGCAGTTACCTCTCGGATGTGACCCGAAGTATATTGTTTTTT
v_call: TRBV2; d_call: NA; clone_size: NA; j_call: TRBJ1-2; cdr3_aa: CASSDGLGGYTF; cdr3_nt: TGTGCCAGCAGTGATGGTCTGGGTGGCTACACCTTC
v_call: TRBV27; d_call: NA; clone_size: NA; j_call: TRBJ2-7; cdr3_aa: CASSLSPGLSYEQYF; cdr3_nt: TGTGCCAGCAGTTTATCGCCGGGGTTATCCTACGAGCAGTACTTC
v_call: TRBV6-5; d_call: NA; clone_size: NA; j_call: TRBJ2-1; cdr3_aa: CASSTPFYNEQFF; cdr3_nt: TGTGCCAGCAGTACCCCTTTCTACAATGAGCAGTTCTTC
v_call: TRBV2; d_call: NA; clone_size: NA; j_call: TRBJ2-5; cdr3_aa: CASTLDGQETQYF; cdr3_nt: TGTGCCAGCACCTTGGACGGTCAAGAGACCCAGTACTTC
v_call: TRBV27; d_call: NA; clone_size: NA; j_call: TRBJ1-1; cdr3_aa: CASSLGGGTEAFF; cdr3_nt: TGTGCCAGCAGTTTGGGAGGGGGCACTGAAGCTTTCTTT
v_call: TRBV2; d_call: NA; clone_size: NA; j_call: TRBJ1-4; cdr3_aa: CASRGIPTNEKLFF; cdr3_nt: TGTGCCAGCAGAGGGATCCCAACTAATGAAAAACTGTTTTTT
v_call: TRBV4-1; d_call: TRBD1; clone_size: NA; j_call: TRBJ2-2; cdr3_aa: CASSRQTGITGELFF; cdr3_nt: TGCGCCAGCAGCCGCCAGACAGGGATCACCGGGGAGCTGTTTTTT
v_call: TRBV9; d_call: NA; clone_size: NA; j_call: TRBJ2-3; cdr3_aa: CASKRGSGEDTQYF; cdr3_nt: TGTGCCAGCAAAAGGGGCAGCGGAGAAGATACGCAGTATTTT
v_call: TRBV10-3; d_call: TRBD1; clone_size: NA; j_call: TRBJ1-2; cdr3_aa: CASREGAYGYTF; cdr3_nt: TGTGCCTCCAGGGAGGGGGCCTACGGCTACACCTTC